This TCR beta chain was found in a study of CXCR3-negative and CXCR3-positive naive CD8 T cells. 5' RACE that incorporated UMI labels was used to prepare the TRB cDNA libraries. Each CDR3 protein gets one entry in TCRdb, which reprocessed the 5' RACE reads and gives no DNA. The sample table includes some 130,000 distinct CDR3 sequences. In the case of this clonotype: Its antigen is not known.

The V gene's germline CDR1 is SGHAT and CDR2 FQNNGV. The CDR3 covers 16 residues. Study conclusions and caveats: Naive cells with CXCR3 showed TRB CDR3s that were more hydrophobic than those in CXCR3-negative naive cells. Naive cells used TRBV-TRBJ genes in much the same way whether CXCR3-negative or CXCR3-positive; memory cells did not.

The receptor's source is a human donor in good health. Some clones in this sample may be carry-over from other donors' samples. The sequenced sample was naive CXCR3+ CD8+ T cells from blood. Indicated subset: CD45RO-CCR7+CD27+CD95- naive CD8+ T cells expressing CXCR3 (TNR3+). V usage is TRBV11-2 and J usage is TRBJ1-1; TCRdb calls TRBD1, which cannot be checked without DNA. This CDR3 reads CASSLLETGPNTEAFF.